The next 12 T cell receptor beta chains were all read from a single sample in a study of T cells after yellow fever vaccination. TCRdb reprocessed the 5' RACE reads via MiXCR and lists one record per CDR3 protein. The sample includes about 550,000 distinct CDR3 sequences, roughly 21% of them seen just once. The source was PBMCs, collected 15 days after the yellow fever booster vaccination. The receptors derive from a man aged 30 to 39 who received the YFV17D yellow fever vaccine.

The gene calls are TRBV24-1 and TRBJ2-3, with a tentative D call TRBD1 (6 bases). The CDR3 consists of 16 residues. V lost 5 bases and J lost 1, with 15 bases in between. Germline CDR1 reads KGHDR; CDR2 reads SFDVKD. The CDR3 here is CATSAGRGRGTDTQYF. In nucleotides, the CDR3 is TGTGCCACCAGTGCCGGCAGGGGAAGGGGCACAGATACGCAGTATTTT.

The chain combines TRBV24-1 with TRBJ2-1, with D possibly being TRBD1 or TRBD2 (5 bases each). This CDR3 has 16 residues. Germline CDR1 is KGHDR and CDR2 is SFDVKD. Between the trimmed V and J ends, which lost 5 bases and 3 bases, there was a span of 16 bases. As DNA, the CDR3 is TGTGCCACCAGTGGCCCCACCCCAGGGAGCTACAATGAGCAGTTCTTC. Protein: CATSGPTPGSYNEQFF.

This chain's CDR3 is CASSTSGGGSYEQYF. The CDR3 nucleotides are TGTGCCAGCAGCACTAGCGGGGGCGGCTCCTACGAGCAGTACTTC. This chain links TRBV6-1 with TRBJ2-7; 11 bases fit TRBD2. Unmatched junction bases numbered 4, after V lost 6 bases and J lost 0 bases. The CDR3 consists of 15 residues. Germline V lookup: CDR1 MNHNS, CDR2 SASEGT.

The rearrangement links TRBV7-6 to TRBJ2-7, with D perhaps TRBD2 (9 bases). Germline V gene lookup returns CDR1 SGHVS and CDR2 FNYEAQ. This CDR3 is 16 amino acids long. V was trimmed by 5 bases and J by 7 bases, leaving 24 bases between them. The CDR3 region is CASSQGAGGGLKEQYF. CDR3 DNA sequence: TGTGCCAGCAGCCAGGGGGCGGGAGGGGGCCTTAAAGAGCAGTACTTC.

This chain links TRBV7-3 with TRBJ1-2; TRBD1 aligns across 7 bases. The V and J ends lost 4 bases and 0 bases, in that order; junction bases with no gene match: 20. CDR1 is SGHTA and CDR2 is FQGTGA in the germline V gene. This CDR3 is built from 20 residues. CDR3 DNA sequence: TGTGCCAGCAGCTCACAACCCCCGGGACAGCCCGAAGCGGCTAACTATGGCTACACCTTC. Its protein product is CASSSQPPGQPEAANYGYTF.

The V and J genes are TRBV5-8 and TRBJ2-1; D gene unclear. V was clipped by 1 base and J by 4 bases, with 9 bases between them. Germline V gene sequence: CDR1 SGHTS, CDR2 YDEGEE. This CDR3 comprises 14 residues. The CDR3 loop reads CASSLPGDYNEQFF. CDR3 nucleotide sequence: TGTGCCAGCAGCTTGCCAGGAGATTACAATGAGCAGTTCTTC.

This clonotype has a handful of counts. The CDR3, as DNA: TGTGCCAGCAGCTCTTTATCCGGGACTAGCGAGACCGGGGAGCTGTTTTTT. It specifies CASSSLSGTSETGELFF. This sequence joins TRBV11-2 and TRBJ2-2, with 10 bases aligning to TRBD2. The germline V gene has CDR1 SGHAT and CDR2 FQNNGV. The trim removed 4 bases at V and 5 bases at J, leaving 10 bases unmatched. This CDR3 contains 17 residues.

This clonotype was seen only a few times. The chain joins TRBV4-2 to TRBJ2-1, with D possibly TRBD2 on 6 matching bases. The CDR3 covers 15 residues. Germline V gives CDR1 LGHNA, CDR2 YNFKEQ. With 4 bases removed from V and 4 bases from J, the gap between germline ends came to 14 bases. In DNA, the CDR3 is TGTGCCAGCAGCCCGAGCGCTAGCGAGTACAATGAGCAGTTCTTC. The encoded protein is CASSPSASEYNEQFF.

In this sample, this clonotype turned up a few times. The V and J genes are TRBV10-3 and TRBJ2-7; 10 bases agree with TRBD1. V lost 6 bases to trimming and J lost 3 bases; unmatched junction nucleotides: 5. This CDR3 spans 14 amino acids. CDR1 and CDR2 from the germline V gene are ENHRY and SYGVKD. In DNA, the CDR3 is TGTGCCATCAGCCTTGGGACAGGGGTCTACGAGCAGTACTTC. The encoded protein is CAISLGTGVYEQYF.

The chain uses TRBV29-1 and TRBJ2-7; TRBD1 might be the D (5 bases). V was shortened by 1 base and J by 9 bases, with 16 bases between the two germline ends. The CDR3 length is 13 residues. Germline assignment: CDR1 SQVTM and CDR2 ANQGSEA. The chain's CDR3 is CSVEVWTQGVQYF. CDR3 DNA: TGCAGCGTTGAAGTGTGGACCCAGGGCGTGCAGTACTTC.

This clonotype was seen a few times. This chain links TRBV3-1 with TRBJ2-5; D remains ambiguous. Trimming stripped 3 bases from V and 2 bases from J, with 10 bases between. Germline V lookup: CDR1 LGHDT, CDR2 YNNKEL (reference sequence). This CDR3 has 14 amino acids. CDR3 in amino acids: CASSQSVGQETQYF. The CDR3 DNA sequence: TGTGCCAGCAGCCAGAGTGTTGGGCAAGAGACCCAGTACTTC.

V and J are TRBV6-5 and TRBJ2-6, with D uncertain. V lost 8 bases, J lost 4 bases, and 15 bases lay in between. CDR1 and CDR2 from the germline V gene are MNHEY and SVGAGI. CDR3 length: 15 residues. The CDR3 protein is CASDYDQTGANVLTF. In DNA form, the CDR3 reads TGTGCCAGCGATTACGACCAAACCGGGGCCAACGTCCTGACTTTC.